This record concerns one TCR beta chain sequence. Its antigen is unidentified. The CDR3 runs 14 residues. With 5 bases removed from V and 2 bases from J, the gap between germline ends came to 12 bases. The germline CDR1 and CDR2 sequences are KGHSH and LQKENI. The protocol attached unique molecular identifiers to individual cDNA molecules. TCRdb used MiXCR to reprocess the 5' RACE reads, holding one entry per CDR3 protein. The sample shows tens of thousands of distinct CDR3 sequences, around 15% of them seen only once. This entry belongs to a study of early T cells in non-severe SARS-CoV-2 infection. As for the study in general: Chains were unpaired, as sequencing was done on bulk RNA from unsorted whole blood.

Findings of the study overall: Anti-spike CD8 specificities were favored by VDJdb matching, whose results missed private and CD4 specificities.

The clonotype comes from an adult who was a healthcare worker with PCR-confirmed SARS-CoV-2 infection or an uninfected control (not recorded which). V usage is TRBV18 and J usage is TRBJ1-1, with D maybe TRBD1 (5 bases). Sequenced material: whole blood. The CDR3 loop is CASSAPRGNTEAFF. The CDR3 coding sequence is TGTGCCAGCTCAGCCCCAAGGGGTAACACTGAAGCTTTCTTT.